These T cell receptor beta chains were read from a single sample in a study of T cell responses to AZD1222 COVID-19 vaccine. Repertoires were generated with immunoSEQ multiplex PCR, while TCRdb's copy carries only in-frame clones and drops some. The data show 75,000 to 90,000 clones, with approximately 83% seen just once and about 12% held by the top ten. The sample consisted of peripheral blood, taken 28 days after the second AZD1222 dose. The receptors derive from an adult who received the AZD1222 COVID-19 vaccine. CDR3s include the opening cysteine and the closing phenylalanine or tryptophan. D genes are given only for firm matches. A row's size may be missing; if present it is once, few, many or a size class.

V: TRBV29-1; J: TRBJ2-5; size: -; D: -; DNA: TGCAGCGTTGCGGTTGGCGGCCTGGAGGAGACCCAGTACTTC; CDR3: CSVAVGGLEETQYF
V: TRBV11-2; J: TRBJ1-1; size: -; D: -; DNA: TGTGCCAGCAGCATTGGGGGTTTGGCTTTCTTT; CDR3: CASSIGGLAFF
V: TRBV7-2; J: TRBJ2-5; size: -; D: -; DNA: TGTGCCAGCAGCTTATATTCGGGGTTTGAAGAGACCCAGTACTTC; CDR3: CASSLYSGFEETQYF
V: TRBV28; J: TRBJ2-1; size: -; D: TRBD2; DNA: TGTGCCAGCAGTTCGCCAATCTCGCTAGCGGGAGGGCCCTGGAATGAGCAGTTCTTC; CDR3: CASSSPISLAGGPWNEQFF
V: TRBV12-3/TRBV12-4; J: TRBJ1-2; size: -; D: TRBD1; DNA: TGTGCCAGCACCCTCAGGGGGCTTGGCTACACCTTC; CDR3: CASTLRGLGYTF
V: TRBV12-5; J: TRBJ2-3; size: -; D: -; DNA: TGTGCTAGTGGTTTGGTACGGGTCAACACAGATACGCAGTATTTT; CDR3: CASGLVRVNTDTQYF
V: TRBV7-2; J: TRBJ2-2; size: -; D: TRBD2; DNA: TGTGCCAGCAGCCTATCCGGACTAGCCGCCGGGGAGCTGTTTTTT; CDR3: CASSLSGLAAGELFF
V: TRBV19; J: TRBJ1-2; size: -; D: -; DNA: TGTGCCAGTAGTATTAGGGGTGGCAGGCATGGCTACACCTTC; CDR3: CASSIRGGRHGYTF
V: TRBV5-8; J: TRBJ1-4; size: -; D: -; DNA: TGTGCCAGCAGACGGACGGGACTTAATGAAAAACTGTTTTTT; CDR3: CASRRTGLNEKLFF
V: TRBV5-1; J: TRBJ1-4; size: -; D: -; DNA: TGCGCCAGCAGCTTGGTGGGAGGTGCAACTAATGAAAAACTGTTTTTT; CDR3: CASSLVGGATNEKLFF
V: TRBV6-4; J: TRBJ2-3; size: once; D: -; DNA: TGTGCCAGCAGTGAGGGCAGCACAGATACGCAGTATTTT; CDR3: CASSEGSTDTQYF
V: TRBV6-5; J: TRBJ2-7; size: -; D: -; DNA: TGTGCCAGCCAACTACTCTCCTACGAGCAGTACTTC; CDR3: CASQLLSYEQYF
V: TRBV12-5; J: TRBJ1-5; size: -; D: -; DNA: TGTGCTAGTGGTTCGTCTAGAAGGGTTGTCGGTCAGCCCCAGCATTTT; CDR3: CASGSSRRVVGQPQHF
V: TRBV11-3; J: TRBJ2-6; size: -; D: -; DNA: TGTGCCAGCAGCCCAGGGACGGGAAGCTCTGGGGCCAACGTCCTGACTTTC; CDR3: CASSPGTGSSGANVLTF
V: TRBV19; J: TRBJ1-1; size: -; D: -; DNA: TGTGCCAGTAGTATGGCCACTTTGAACACTGAAGCTTTCTTT; CDR3: CASSMATLNTEAFF
V: TRBV14; J: TRBJ1-3; size: -; D: -; DNA: TGTGCCAGCAGCCAAGATTGGGGTAGGGCGAGGAGCTCTGGAAACACCATATATTTT; CDR3: CASSQDWGRARSSGNTIYF
V: TRBV18; J: TRBJ2-5; size: -; D: -; DNA: TGTGCCAGCTCACCGCAACAAGAGACCCAGTACTTC; CDR3: CASSPQQETQYF
V: TRBV10-3; J: TRBJ1-3; size: -; D: TRBD1; DNA: TGTGCCATCAGTGGCCTCCGGGACAGGGGAGGAAACACCATATATTTT; CDR3: CAISGLRDRGGNTIYF
V: TRBV28; J: TRBJ2-7; size: -; D: TRBD2; DNA: TGTGCCAGCAGTGTACCGGGACTAGCGGGATACGAGCAGTACTTC; CDR3: CASSVPGLAGYEQYF
V: TRBV5-4; J: TRBJ2-5; size: few; D: -; DNA: TGTGCCAGCAGCCCGAGGACTTCGACCCAGTACTTC; CDR3: CASSPRTSTQYF
V: TRBV7-9; J: TRBJ1-2; size: -; D: -; DNA: TGTGCCAGCAGCGCGAGGGGGGGCGGAGGCTACACCTTC; CDR3: CASSARGGGGYTF
V: TRBV7-2; J: TRBJ1-2; size: few; D: TRBD1; DNA: TGTGCCAGCAGCACCGGACAGGGGGCCTTTCGTGGCTACACCTTC; CDR3: CASSTGQGAFRGYTF
V: TRBV28; J: TRBJ2-1; size: -; D: TRBD2; DNA: TGTGCCAGCAGTCCCTCGGGGCGGGAGCAAGGGGAGCAGTTCTTC; CDR3: CASSPSGREQGEQFF
V: TRBV14; J: TRBJ1-6; size: -; D: TRBD1; DNA: TGTGCCAGCACCGGGACAGGATATAATTCACCCCTCCACTTT; CDR3: CASTGTGYNSPLHF
V: TRBV28; J: TRBJ2-7; size: -; D: TRBD2; DNA: TGTGCCAGCAGCCCCCGCGGGGGTTACGAGCAGTACTTC; CDR3: CASSPRGGYEQYF
V: TRBV7-2; J: TRBJ2-2; size: -; D: -; DNA: TGTGCCAGCAGCTTCCTACCCCGGGCTTCCACCGGGGAGCTGTTTTTT; CDR3: CASSFLPRASTGELFF
V: TRBV2; J: TRBJ2-1; size: -; D: -; DNA: TGTGCCAGCAGTGAAGAGTTTGAGCAGTTCTTC; CDR3: CASSEEFEQFF
V: TRBV11-3; J: TRBJ1-1; size: -; D: TRBD1; DNA: TGTGCCAGCAGCTCACAGACAGGGTTGAACACTGAAGCTTTCTTT; CDR3: CASSSQTGLNTEAFF
V: TRBV7-6; J: TRBJ2-1; size: -; D: TRBD2; DNA: TGTGCCAGCAGCTCCACTCTAGGGACTAGCGGGAGGGCCCCCTACAATGAGCAGTTCTTC; CDR3: CASSSTLGTSGRAPYNEQFF
V: TRBV7-2; J: TRBJ1-1; size: -; D: -; DNA: TGTGCCAGCAGCTTATACAGAATGAACACTGAAGCTTTCTTT; CDR3: CASSLYRMNTEAFF
V: TRBV6-5; J: TRBJ1-6; size: -; D: -; DNA: TGTGCCAGCAGCCTGGAGGGGTTTTCAAACCGCCTCCACTTT; CDR3: CASSLEGFSNRLHF
V: TRBV19; J: TRBJ1-2; size: -; D: TRBD1; DNA: TGTGCCAGTAGTATATTGGGACAGGGGGCGCGCACCTTC; CDR3: CASSILGQGARTF
V: TRBV3-1/TRBV3-2; J: TRBJ1-5; size: -; D: -; DNA: TGTGCCAGCAGCCAAGACACCAATCAGCCCCAGCATTTT; CDR3: CASSQDTNQPQHF
V: TRBV9; J: TRBJ1-3; size: -; D: -; DNA: TGTGCCAGCTCGCGCTCTGGAAACACCATATATTTT; CDR3: CASSRSGNTIYF
V: TRBV6-6; J: TRBJ1-2; size: few; D: -; DNA: TGTGCCAGCAGTTACTCTGCTGGGGATGGCTACACCTTC; CDR3: CASSYSAGDGYTF
V: TRBV7-8; J: TRBJ1-1; size: -; D: TRBD1; DNA: TGTGCCAGCAGCGGACAGGCGATGATTTCTGAAGCTTTCTTT; CDR3: CASSGQAMISEAFF
V: TRBV10-3; J: TRBJ2-1; size: -; D: TRBD2; DNA: TGTGCCATCAGTGAACTAGCGGGAGGTAATGAGCAGTTCTTC; CDR3: CAISELAGGNEQFF
V: TRBV11-1; J: TRBJ1-2; size: -; D: TRBD1; DNA: TGTGCCAGCAGCCCCGACAGGGCTAGTGGCTACACCTTC; CDR3: CASSPDRASGYTF
V: TRBV18; J: TRBJ2-5; size: -; D: -; DNA: TGTGCCAGCTCACCAGAGGCAGGGTTTCCAGAGACCCAGTACTTC; CDR3: CASSPEAGFPETQYF
V: TRBV7-2; J: TRBJ2-1; size: -; D: -; DNA: TGTGCCAGCAGCTTCGAACTCGCCAGGGCTGAGCAGTTCTTC; CDR3: CASSFELARAEQFF
V: TRBV2; J: TRBJ1-2; size: -; D: TRBD1; DNA: TGTGCCAGCAGTGTACAGGGGGCGGGCTACACCTTC; CDR3: CASSVQGAGYTF
V: TRBV4-2; J: TRBJ1-2; size: -; D: -; DNA: TGTGCCAGCAGCCAAGGGGAGGCAGGGCCTACCTTCTTC; CDR3: CASSQGEAGPTFF
V: TRBV3-1/TRBV3-2; J: TRBJ1-2; size: -; D: TRBD1; DNA: TGTGCCAGCAGCCCTCAAGGGGGCAGGGCGCACTATGGCTACACCTTC; CDR3: CASSPQGGRAHYGYTF
V: TRBV7-2; J: TRBJ1-1; size: -; D: -; DNA: TGTGCCAGCAGTTTCGGGGCCCTGAGGTGGAACACTGAAGCTTTCTTT; CDR3: CASSFGALRWNTEAFF
V: TRBV5-6; J: TRBJ1-2; size: -; D: -; DNA: TGTGCCAGCAGCCTTACAGGGAGGGGCTACACCTTC; CDR3: CASSLTGRGYTF
V: TRBV7-2; J: TRBJ2-5; size: -; D: -; DNA: TGTGCCAGCAGCTTCGACAGATATCAAGAGACCCAGTACTTC; CDR3: CASSFDRYQETQYF
V: TRBV4-3; J: TRBJ1-6; size: -; D: TRBD1; DNA: TGCGCCAGCAGCCAAGACCGGACAGGGCGTAATTCACCCCTCCACTTT; CDR3: CASSQDRTGRNSPLHF
V: TRBV7-9; J: TRBJ2-5; size: -; D: -; DNA: TGTGCCAGCGCCAGGACAGGGAGGGAAGAGACCCAGTACTTC; CDR3: CASARTGREETQYF
V: TRBV9; J: TRBJ2-7; size: -; D: -; DNA: TGTGCCAGCAGCGTAGAAGGAGATAGCCTTTACGGCGAGCAGTACTTC; CDR3: CASSVEGDSLYGEQYF
V: TRBV7-3; J: TRBJ2-1; size: -; D: -; DNA: TGTGCCAGCAGCCCCTCGGGACCAAACAATGAGCAGTTCTTC; CDR3: CASSPSGPNNEQFF
V: TRBV2; J: TRBJ1-2; size: -; D: -; DNA: TGTGCCAGCAGTGAAGGACACTATGGCTACACCTTC; CDR3: CASSEGHYGYTF
V: TRBV5-8; J: TRBJ1-4; size: -; D: -; DNA: TGTGCCAGCAGCTTGGACAGGATGGGGAAGAAACTGTTTTTT; CDR3: CASSLDRMGKKLFF
V: TRBV15; J: TRBJ1-1; size: -; D: -; DNA: TGTGCCACCAGCAGAGACCGTGGACTGATGAACACTGAAGCTTTCTTT; CDR3: CATSRDRGLMNTEAFF
V: TRBV4-2; J: TRBJ1-2; size: -; D: -; DNA: TGTGCCAGCAGCCAAGACAGGGAAGCTAACTATGGCTACACCTTC; CDR3: CASSQDREANYGYTF
V: TRBV24-1; J: TRBJ2-3; size: -; D: TRBD1; DNA: TGTGCCACCAGTGAGGACAGGGCGGCTGCATACACAGATACGCAGTATTTT; CDR3: CATSEDRAAAYTDTQYF
V: TRBV28; J: TRBJ2-2; size: -; D: -; DNA: TGTGCCAGCGCGACAGCGAACACCGGGGAGCTGTTTTTT; CDR3: CASATANTGELFF
V: TRBV27; J: TRBJ1-5; size: -; D: TRBD1; DNA: TGTGCCAGCAGTGGGGGACAGGGAATCAATCAGCCCCAGCATTTT; CDR3: CASSGGQGINQPQHF